The next 14 T cell receptor beta chains were all read from a single sample in a study of cytomegalovirus exposure and HLA in healthy donors. The PCR employed 60 Vbeta primers together with 13 Jbeta primers. The protocol was immunoSEQ multiplex PCR, while the TCRdb copy is restricted to in-frame clones and leaves out a portion. Of roughly 150,000 clones in the sample, more than 60% were seen once. The sample was PBMCs. Source of these receptors: a man aged 30-40 years in good health and CMV-seropositive.

The chain joins TRBV5-1 to TRBJ2-3; D might be TRBD2 (6 bases). Germline CDR1 reads SGHRS; CDR2 reads YFSETQ. There are 15 residues in the CDR3. The V gene lost 2 bases and the J gene lost 2 bases, with 12 bases spanning the gap. For the CDR3, the DNA is TGCGCCAGCAGCTTTCTAGCGACATCCACAGATACGCAGTATTTT. Translated: CASSFLATSTDTQYF.

This rearrangement joins TRBV5-1 to TRBJ1-1, with 8 positions matching TRBD1. The CDR3 is 15 residues long. The J segment lost 1 base and the V segment lost 5 bases, leaving 7 bases of the junction unmatched. Germline CDR1 is SGHRS and CDR2 is YFSETQ. The CDR3 DNA reads as TGCGCCAGCAGTCGTCCCGGGACAGGGAACACTGAAGCTTTCTTT. Its translation: CASSRPGTGNTEAFF. Together with reference TRBV5-1 and TRBJ1-1, the CDR3 gives the full variable domain: KAGVTQTPRYLIKTRGQQVTLSCSPISGHRSVSWYQQTPGQGLQFLFEYFSETQRNKGNFPGRFSGRQFSNSRSEMNVSTLELGDSALYLCASSRPGTGNTEAFFGQGTRLTVV.

The V gene is TRBV28, the J gene TRBJ1-1; tentatively, D is TRBD1 (6 bases). Germline V gene sequence: CDR1 MDHEN, CDR2 SYDVKM. This CDR3 has 12 residues. V was cut by 3 bases and J by 11 bases, with 13 bases left in between. In DNA, the CDR3 is TGTGCCAGCAGTTTCCCGGGGAGGGGGGCTTTCTTT. Its translation: CASSFPGRGAFF. Full variable domain (remainder filled in from reference TRBV28 and TRBJ1-1): DVKVTQSSRYLVKRTGEKVFLECVQDMDHENMFWYRQDPGLGLRLIYFSYDVKMKEKGDIPEGYSVSREKKERFSLILESASTNQTSMYLCASSFPGRGAFFGQGTRLTVV.

The rearrangement joins TRBV4-2 to TRBJ1-2, with 7 nucleotides matching TRBD1. V shed 0 bases and J 3 bases; nucleotides not matched to a gene: 13. Germline-derived CDR1 and CDR2 are LGHNA and YNFKEQ. The CDR3 runs 18 residues. The CDR3 coding sequence is TGTGCCAGCAGCCAAGAGAGGGTAAGACAGGGCATCGACTATGGCTACACCTTC. Translated: CASSQERVRQGIDYGYTF.

The CDR3 is CASSLNPGSGSEQYF. The CDR3 coding sequence is TGTGCCAGCAGCTTAAATCCAGGGTCCGGGAGTGAGCAGTACTTC. The chain employs TRBV7-3 and TRBJ2-7; perhaps TRBD2 as D (6 bases). Germline assignment: CDR1 SGHTA and CDR2 FQGTGA. This CDR3 spans 15 amino acids. V was clipped by 1 base and J by 7 bases, with 17 bases between them.

In its sample, this clone was seen a few times. The chain couples TRBV2 to TRBJ1-4; 10 bases map to TRBD1. The CDR3 extends over 14 amino acids. Germline assignment: CDR1 SNHLY and CDR2 FYNNEI. Trimming at V came to 7 bases and at J to 5 bases, leaving 4 bases not matched to a gene. The CDR3 loop reads CASTRDRGNEKLFF. The CDR3, as DNA: TGTGCCAGCACTAGGGACAGGGGAAATGAAAAACTGTTTTTT.

V and J are TRBV19 and TRBJ2-7; 11 nucleotides match TRBD2. The V gene's germline CDR1 is LNHDA and CDR2 SQIVND (reference sequence). The CDR3 runs 14 residues. Trimming at V came to 8 bases and at J to 2 bases, leaving 5 bases not matched to a gene. CDR3 region: CASLAGGPPYEQYF. Written as DNA, the CDR3 is TGTGCCAGTTTAGCGGGAGGGCCCCCCTACGAGCAGTACTTC.

The V and J genes are TRBV5-1 and TRBJ2-2; D is uncertain. Trimming shortened V by 0 bases and J by 3 bases, and 3 bases separated the two germline ends. The germline V gene encodes CDR1 SGHRS and CDR2 YFSETQ. The CDR3 runs to 13 residues. CDR3 in amino acids: CASSLGDTGELFF. The CDR3 DNA follows: TGCGCCAGCAGCTTGGGAGACACCGGGGAGCTGTTTTTT. The full variable domain, completed using reference TRBV5-1 and TRBJ2-2, is KAGVTQTPRYLIKTRGQQVTLSCSPISGHRSVSWYQQTPGQGLQFLFEYFSETQRNKGNFPGRFSGRQFSNSRSEMNVSTLELGDSALYLCASSLGDTGELFFGEGSRLTVL.

This chain connects TRBV9 to TRBJ2-1; 9 nucleotides line up with TRBD2. J lost 5 bases, V lost 4 bases, and 7 bases had no gene match. Germline CDR1 is SGDLS and CDR2 is YYNGEE. This CDR3 is 15 amino acids long. In DNA, the CDR3 is TGTGCCAGCAGCTCAAGCGGGAGGCAGGACAATGAGCAGTTCTTC. Amino acids: CASSSSGRQDNEQFF.

The sample holds a few counts of this clone. This rearrangement joins TRBV5-1 to TRBJ1-1, with 9 bases identical to TRBD1. V shed 4 bases and J 6 bases; nucleotides not matched to a gene: 16. The germline V gene encodes CDR1 SGHRS and CDR2 YFSETQ. The CDR3 is 17 residues long. The CDR3 is CASSPHSSRDRVPEAFF. DNA of the CDR3: TGCGCCAGCAGCCCACATTCATCCCGGGACAGGGTCCCTGAAGCTTTCTTT.

On this clone itself: The junction differs from germline at one of its ends, possibly a read error. Other DNA sequences in the same sample also yield this CDR3. The chain carries TRBV29-1 and TRBJ2-2; 11 bases match TRBD1. The CDR3 spans 14 residues. Germline V gene sequence: CDR1 SQVTM, CDR2 ANQGSEA. The CDR3 spells CSVWTGGPTGELFF. CDR3 DNA: TGCAGCGTCTGGACAGGGGGCCCCACCGGGGAGCTGTTCTTT.

The chain is built from TRBV9 and TRBJ1-2; D remains unclear. V gave up 0 bases and J gave up 1 base, with 7 bases separating them. This CDR3 spans 14 amino acids. The V gene's germline CDR1 is SGDLS and CDR2 YYNGEE. As DNA, the CDR3 is TGTGCCAGCAGCGTAGACCAGGATAACTATGGCTACACCTTC. Translated: CASSVDQDNYGYTF. Using reference TRBV9 and TRBJ1-2 for the parts outside the CDR3, the full variable domain is DSGVTQTPKHLITATGQRVTLRCSPRSGDLSVYWYQQSLDQGLQFLIQYYNGEERAKGNILERFSAQQFPDLHSELNLSSLELGDSALYFCASSVDQDNYGYTFGSGTRLTVV.

The rearrangement links TRBV6-1 to TRBJ2-5, with D perhaps matching TRBD2 (5 bases). Trimming shortened V by 6 bases and J by 1 base, and 15 bases separated the two germline ends. This CDR3 has 15 amino acids. Germline CDR1 reads MNHNS; CDR2 reads SASEGT. CDR3 bases: TGTGCCAGCAGGATAAGGATAGCGAGCCAAGAGACCCAGTACTTC. It translates to CASRIRIASQETQYF.

V usage is TRBV21-1 and J usage is TRBJ2-1; the listed D gene, TRBD2, was not tested against the DNA. TRBV21-1 is an annotated pseudogene. The CDR3 length is 18 residues. The chain's CDR3 is CASSKKGGAAVSYNEQFF. CDR3 sequence (DNA): TGTGCCAGCAGCAAAAAAGGGGGGGCGGCGGTCTCCTACAATGAGCAGTTCTTC.